This entry lists 26 T cell receptor beta chains sequenced from one sample in a study of tumor and adjacent non-tumor tissue in lung cancer. TCRbeta libraries were built with three rounds of nested PCR, modified from ARM-PCR. One entry per CDR3 protein, called by TCRdb with MiXCR from the multiplex PCR reads. The data show around 74,000 distinct CDR3 sequences, 65% to 75% seen once. RNA was extracted from bulk tissue without any cell sorting. The material sequenced was lung tumor tissue. These receptors came from a woman in her 70s with non-small cell lung cancer.

About this clonotype: The germline gene is not matched at one end of the junction; a read error may be the cause. The chain employs TRBV6-2 or TRBV6-3 and TRBJ1-5, with D possibly matching TRBD1 (5 bases). Germline CDR1 is MNHEY and CDR2 is SVGEGT. The CDR3 totals 15 residues. The CDR3 sequence is CVSSKVDRSNQPRHF. DNA for the CDR3: TGTGTCAGCAGCAAAGTCGACAGAAGCAATCAGCCCCGGCATTTT.

CDR3 amino acids: CASRTTMGQNTEAFF. The CDR3 coding sequence is TGCGCCAGCAGGACGACAATGGGGCAGAACACTGAAGCTTTCTTT. V is TRBV5-1 and J is TRBJ1-1; possible D gene TRBD1, 5 bases. CDR1 and CDR2 (germline): SGHRS, YFSETQ. V lost 5 bases, J lost 1 base, and 15 bases lay in between. The CDR3 contains 15 residues.

The genes are TRBV20-1 and TRBJ2-3; 8 bases fit TRBD1. There are 13 residues in the CDR3. Unmatched junction bases numbered 3, after V lost 4 bases and J lost 3 bases. Germline-derived CDR1 and CDR2 are DFQATT and SNEGSKA (reference sequence). The CDR3 here is CSATGGVTDTQYF. The CDR3 DNA sequence: TGCAGTGCTACAGGGGGCGTGACAGATACGCAGTATTTT.

This clonotype showed up just once. This chain uses TRBV11-3 with TRBJ2-5, with D uncertain. The CDR3 consists of 12 residues. The V and J ends lost 0 bases and 7 bases respectively, with 6 bases between them. Germline loops: CDR1 SGHNT, CDR2 YENEEA. CDR3 coding DNA: TGTGCCAGCAGCTTAGATCTTGGGACCCAGTACTTC. It yields the protein CASSLDLGTQYF.

On this clonotype: Sequence at one end of the junction differs from germline and may be a read error. This chain uses TRBV12-3 or TRBV12-4 with TRBJ2-1; TRBD1 aligns across 8 bases. CDR3 size: 15 residues. The CDR3 DNA reads as TGTGGCAGCAGTCCAGGTGCAGGGGGCATTAATGAGCAGTTCTTT. Its protein product is CGSSPGAGGINEQFF.

This clonotype was seen at least ten times. V is TRBV10-3 and J is TRBJ2-7, with D perhaps TRBD1 or TRBD2 (6 bases each). The CDR3 loop spans 14 amino acids. Germline CDR1 ENHRY, CDR2 SYGVKD. V was cut by 6 bases and J by 2 bases, with 14 bases left in between. The CDR3 DNA is TGTGCCATCAGGGTAGCGGACAGCACCTACGAGCAGTACTTC. Translating it yields CAIRVADSTYEQYF.

This chain uses TRBV28 with TRBJ1-4; no clear D. Germline V gene lookup returns CDR1 MDHEN and CDR2 SYDVKM. V lost 5 bases to trimming and J lost 8 bases, with 9 bases between them. CDR3 length: 12 residues. Here the CDR3 reads CASSGLREKLFF. In nucleotides, the CDR3 is TGTGCCAGCAGTGGGCTTAGGGAAAAACTGTTTTTT.

The chain is built from TRBV29-1 and TRBJ2-7, with a tentative D call TRBD1 (5 bases). Germline V lookup: CDR1 SQVTM, CDR2 ANQGSEA. This CDR3 region has 13 residues. V lost 8 bases and J lost 0, with 14 bases in between. CDR3 DNA sequence: TGCAGCATGGCGGCAGGGTCCTCCTACGAGCAGTACTTC. Translated, it gives CSMAAGSSYEQYF.

For this clonotype: Lacking the conserved final phenylalanine or tryptophan, this CDR3 likely reflects a read error. The V gene is TRBV4-1, the J gene TRBJ2-1; 7 bases are a match to TRBD2. The germline V gene has CDR1 MGHRA and CDR2 YSYEKL. The CDR3 is 18 residues long. CDR3 region: CTSSQDLELAATHNEQFL. The CDR3 DNA follows: TGCACCAGCAGCCAAGATCTAGAGCTAGCGGCGACTCACAATGAGCAGTTCTTA.

A remark on this clonotype: The conserved phenylalanine or tryptophan normally closing the CDR3 is absent here, so this likely arose from a read error. V and J are TRBV29-1 and TRBJ2-3; 9 bases line up with TRBD1. The germline V gene has CDR1 SQVTM and CDR2 ANQGSEA. After removal of 6 bases from V and 7 bases from J, the junction contained 5 bases not matched to a gene. The CDR3 has 12 amino acids. The CDR3 DNA sequence: TGCAGCGTGGGACAGGGTGGGAATACGCAGTATCTT. It encodes CSVGQGGNTQYL.

The chain has TRBV4-2 and TRBJ2-7; 9 positions match TRBD1. The J call is doubtful: the DNA matches TRBJ2-1 better. Per germline, CDR1 LGHNA and CDR2 YNFKEQ. The CDR3 spans 15 residues. CDR3 DNA: TGTGCCAGCGACCCGGGACAGGGACCTTACAATGAGCAGTTCTTC. It specifies CASDPGQGPYNEQFF.

This rearrangement joins TRBV6-5 to TRBJ2-7, with unresolved D. This CDR3 is built from 12 residues. Germline V gene lookup returns CDR1 MNHEY and CDR2 SVGAGI. The CDR3 spells CGARTVTYEQYF. In nucleotides, the CDR3 is TGTGGCGCCCGGACGGTAACCTACGAGCAGTACTTC.

This clonotype has ten or more counts. The chain carries TRBV6-6 and TRBJ2-5; D is unclear. The CDR3 covers 12 residues. Per the germline V gene, CDR1 is MNHNY and CDR2 is SVGAGI (reference sequence). The germline V and J ends were trimmed by 6 bases and 5 bases, with 10 bases remaining between them. The DNA for the CDR3 is TGTGCCAGCAGCCCCGCGTTTGAGACCCAGTACTTC. Amino acid sequence: CASSPAFETQYF.

This clonotype has a count of ten or more. The rearrangement links TRBV4-1 to TRBJ2-1; 8 nucleotides line up with TRBD2. The V and J ends lost 8 bases and 9 bases, in that order; junction bases with no gene match: 12. This CDR3 comprises 14 residues. Germline CDR1 MGHRA, CDR2 YSYEKL. CDR3 sequence reads: CASRPGGGDGEQFF. The CDR3 DNA reads as TGCGCCAGCCGCCCGGGGGGGGGGGATGGTGAGCAGTTCTTC.

This chain uses TRBV5-1 with TRBJ2-1; 7 nucleotides align to TRBD2. Germline V gives CDR1 SGHRS, CDR2 YFSETQ. This CDR3 comprises 16 residues. Trimming took 4 bases from V and 7 from J; bases not matched to a gene: 14. The CDR3 here is CASSQFLAEVVNEQFF. CDR3 in DNA: TGCGCCAGCAGCCAATTCCTAGCGGAAGTGGTTAATGAGCAGTTCTTC.

As for this clonotype: Because the CDR3 is missing its conserved closing phenylalanine or tryptophan, this is likely a read error. V gene TRBV6-1 combines with J gene TRBJ1-5, with no clear D. CDR1 is MNHNS and CDR2 is SASEGT in the germline V gene. The CDR3 is 16 residues long. In DNA form, the CDR3 reads TGTGCCTGCAGTGAACGTGGTAGAAATAGCAATCAGCCCCAGCATTAT. Its translation is CACSERGRNSNQPQHY.

This clonotype appeared a single time. This could be a read error, since a much larger clone is one nucleotide away. The V gene is TRBV20-1, the J gene TRBJ2-2; 9 nucleotides match TRBD2. The length of the CDR3 is 18 residues. Germline CDR1 is DFQATT and CDR2 is SNEGSKA (reference sequence). CDR3 in amino acids: CGARDLLQAGGPSGELFF. The CDR3 DNA is TGCGGTGCTAGAGATCTTCTACAGGCGGGAGGGCCCTCCGGGGAGCTGTTTTTT.

This clonotype was counted at least ten times. This sequence joins TRBV20-1 and TRBJ1-5; D is undetermined. V was shortened by 3 bases and J by 8 bases, with 14 bases between the two germline ends. Germline CDR1 is DFQATT and CDR2 is SNEGSKA (reference sequence). The CDR3 has 13 residues. The CDR3: CSASVQVIEPQHF. The CDR3 nucleotides are TGCAGTGCTAGCGTCCAAGTTATCGAGCCCCAGCATTTT.

The chain uses TRBV6-5 and TRBJ2-7, with D possibly matching TRBD1 (5 bases). The length of the CDR3 is 16 residues. CDR1 MNHEY and CDR2 SVGAGI come from the germline V gene. Trimming pared 7 bases from V and 6 bases from J, leaving 25 bases between. CDR3 sequence reads: CASTVGALARAGEQYF. CDR3 coding DNA: TGTGCCAGCACGGTAGGGGCACTGGCGAGAGCCGGCGAGCAGTACTTC.

Concerning this clonotype: Germline and junction disagree at one end, which may indicate a read error. J is TRBJ1-1 and V is TRBV5-6, with TRBD1 as a possible D gene (6 bases). The germline gives CDR1 SGHDT, CDR2 YYEEEE. This CDR3 region has 15 residues. CDR3 DNA: TGTGCCAACAGCTTGGGGACAAGGCTGAACACTGAAGCTTTCTTT. Residues: CANSLGTRLNTEAFF.

The chain links TRBV12-3 or TRBV12-4 to TRBJ1-1, with D unclear. This CDR3 is built from 14 residues. V was shortened by 11 bases and J by 3 bases, with 19 bases between the two germline ends. CDR3 nucleotides: TGTGCCGGCACCCGTAATGCGGTAGACACTGAAGCTTTCTTT. Its translation: CAGTRNAVDTEAFF.

This clonotype came up once. One end of the junction is discordant with germline, which a read error may explain. The V and J genes are TRBV10-2 and TRBJ1-5; TRBD1 is a possible D gene (5 bases). This CDR3 contains 16 residues. In germline, CDR1 is WSHSY, CDR2 SAAADI. The DNA for the CDR3 is TGCGCCAGCAGCCTCGGGGACGGCAGGCGCAATCTGCCCCAGCATTTT. This encodes CASSLGDGRRNLPQHF.

This clonotype was observed a handful of times. V and J are TRBV11-2 and TRBJ2-5, with D perhaps matching TRBD2 (5 bases). The CDR3 is made up of 13 amino acids. V dropped 4 bases and J dropped 5 bases, with 11 bases sitting between them. CDR1 and CDR2 (germline): SGHAT, FQNNGV. DNA of the CDR3: TGTGCCAGCAGCTGTGTTGGGGAGGAGACCCAGTACTTC. Amino acids: CASSCVGEETQYF.

The chain uses TRBV5-1 and TRBJ1-2; D might be TRBD1 (6 bases). Deletions cut 4 bases from V and 2 bases from J, with 15 bases between. The CDR3 contains 15 residues. The germline gives CDR1 SGHRS, CDR2 YFSETQ. CDR3 amino acids: CASSPRVGGNYGYTF. The CDR3 nucleotides are TGCGCCAGCAGCCCGAGAGTAGGGGGAAACTATGGCTACACCTTC.

A word on this clonotype: A much larger clone lies a single base off, so this may be a read error. The V and J genes are TRBV7-9 and TRBJ1-2; TRBD1 aligns across 8 bases. V lost 11 bases and J lost 1; bases outside the gene matches: 18. The CDR3 is 17 amino acids. Looked up from germline, CDR1 is SEHNR and CDR2 is FQNEAQ (reference sequence). The CDR3 nucleotides read TGTGCCGGCACCACATACGGGAGGACAGGGAATAACTATGGCTACACCTTC. It yields the protein CAGTTYGRTGNNYGYTF.

This chain connects TRBV5-1 to TRBJ1-2, with no clear D. V lost 4 bases to trimming and J lost 11 bases, with 21 bases between them. This CDR3 spans 14 amino acids. Germline assignment: CDR1 SGHRS and CDR2 YFSETQ. CDR3 region: CASSPRVTPDAYTF. Here the CDR3 DNA reads TGCGCCAGCAGCCCTAGAGTGACGCCGGACGCTTACACCTTC.